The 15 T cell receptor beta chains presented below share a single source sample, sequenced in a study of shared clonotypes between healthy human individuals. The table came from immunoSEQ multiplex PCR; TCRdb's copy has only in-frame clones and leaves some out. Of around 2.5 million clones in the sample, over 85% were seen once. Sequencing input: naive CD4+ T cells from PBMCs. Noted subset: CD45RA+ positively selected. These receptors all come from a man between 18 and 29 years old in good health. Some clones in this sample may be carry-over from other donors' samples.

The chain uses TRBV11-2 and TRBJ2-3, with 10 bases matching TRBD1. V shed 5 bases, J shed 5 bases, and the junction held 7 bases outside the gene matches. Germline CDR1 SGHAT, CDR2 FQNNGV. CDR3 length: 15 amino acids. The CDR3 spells CASSQGGQGLDTQYF. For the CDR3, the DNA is TGTGCCAGCAGCCAAGGGGGACAGGGGCTAGATACGCAGTATTTT.

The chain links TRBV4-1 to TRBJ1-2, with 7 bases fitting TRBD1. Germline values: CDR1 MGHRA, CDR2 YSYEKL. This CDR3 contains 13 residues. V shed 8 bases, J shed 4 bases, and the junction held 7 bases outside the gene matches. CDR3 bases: TGCGCCAGCCGGGAGGGGGCGAGCTATGGCTACACCTTC. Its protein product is CASREGASYGYTF.

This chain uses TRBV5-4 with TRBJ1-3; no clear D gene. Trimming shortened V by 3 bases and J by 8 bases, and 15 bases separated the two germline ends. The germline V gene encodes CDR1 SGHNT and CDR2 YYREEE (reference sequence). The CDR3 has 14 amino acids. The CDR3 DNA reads TGTGCCAGCAGCTCGGTGGGATTCGGAGACACCATATATTTT. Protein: CASSSVGFGDTIYF. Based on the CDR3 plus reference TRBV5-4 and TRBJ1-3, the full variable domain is ETGVTQSPTHLIKTRGQQVTLRCSSQSGHNTVSWYQQALGQGPQFIFQYYREEENGRGNFPPRFSGLQFPNYSSELNVNALELDDSALYLCASSSVGFGDTIYFGEGSWLTVV.

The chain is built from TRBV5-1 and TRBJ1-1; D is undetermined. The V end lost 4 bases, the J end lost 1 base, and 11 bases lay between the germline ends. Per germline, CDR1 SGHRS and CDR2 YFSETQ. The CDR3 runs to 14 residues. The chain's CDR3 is CASSQLAGNTEAFF. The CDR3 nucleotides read TGCGCCAGCAGCCAACTTGCGGGGAACACTGAAGCTTTCTTT. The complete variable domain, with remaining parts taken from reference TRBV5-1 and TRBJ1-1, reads KAGVTQTPRYLIKTRGQQVTLSCSPISGHRSVSWYQQTPGQGLQFLFEYFSETQRNKGNFPGRFSGRQFSNSRSEMNVSTLELGDSALYLCASSQLAGNTEAFFGQGTRLTVV.

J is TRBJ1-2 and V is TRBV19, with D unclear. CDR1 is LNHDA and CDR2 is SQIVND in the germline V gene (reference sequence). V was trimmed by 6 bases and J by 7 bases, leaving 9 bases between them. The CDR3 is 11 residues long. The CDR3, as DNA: TGTGCCAGTAGGGATCCCGGTGGCTACACCTTC. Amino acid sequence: CASRDPGGYTF.

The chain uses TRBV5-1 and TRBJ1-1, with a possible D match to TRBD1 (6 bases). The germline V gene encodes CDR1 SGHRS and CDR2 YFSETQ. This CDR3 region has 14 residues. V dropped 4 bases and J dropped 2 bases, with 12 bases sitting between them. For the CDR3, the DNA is TGCGCCAGCAGCAAACAGGGACCAAACACTGAAGCTTTCTTT. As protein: CASSKQGPNTEAFF.

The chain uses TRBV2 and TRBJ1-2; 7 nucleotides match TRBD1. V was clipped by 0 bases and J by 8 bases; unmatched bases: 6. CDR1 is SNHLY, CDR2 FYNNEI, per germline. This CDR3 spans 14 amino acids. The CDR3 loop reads CASSEASRGYGYTF. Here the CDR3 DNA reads TGTGCCAGCAGTGAAGCGAGCAGGGGGTACGGCTACACCTTC. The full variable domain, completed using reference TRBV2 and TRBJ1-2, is EPEVTQTPSHQVTQMGQEVILRCVPISNHLYFYWYRQILGQKVEFLVSFYNNEISEKSEIFDDQFSVERPDGSNFTLKIRSTKLEDSAMYFCASSEASRGYGYTFGSGTRLTVV.

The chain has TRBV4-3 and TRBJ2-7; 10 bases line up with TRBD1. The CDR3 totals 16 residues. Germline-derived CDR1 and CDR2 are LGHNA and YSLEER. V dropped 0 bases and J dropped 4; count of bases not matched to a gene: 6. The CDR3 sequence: CASSQDAGTGEYEQYF. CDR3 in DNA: TGCGCCAGCAGCCAAGACGCCGGGACAGGGGAATACGAGCAGTACTTC.

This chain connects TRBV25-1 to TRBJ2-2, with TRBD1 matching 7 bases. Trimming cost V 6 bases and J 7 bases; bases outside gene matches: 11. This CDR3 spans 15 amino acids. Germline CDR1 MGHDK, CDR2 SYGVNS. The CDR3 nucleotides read TGTGCCAGCAGCTCGACAGGGTTAGGAGGCGGGGAGCTGTTTTTT. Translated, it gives CASSSTGLGGGELFF.

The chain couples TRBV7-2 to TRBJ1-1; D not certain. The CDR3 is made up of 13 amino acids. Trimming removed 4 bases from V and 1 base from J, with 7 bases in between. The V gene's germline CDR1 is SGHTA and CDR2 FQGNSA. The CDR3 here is CASSYEGNTEAFF. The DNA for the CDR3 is TGTGCCAGCAGCTACGAGGGGAACACTGAAGCTTTCTTT.

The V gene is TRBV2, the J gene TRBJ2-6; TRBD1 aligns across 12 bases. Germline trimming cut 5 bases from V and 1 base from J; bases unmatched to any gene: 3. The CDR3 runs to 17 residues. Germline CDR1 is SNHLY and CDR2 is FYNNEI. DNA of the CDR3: TGTGCCAGCAGTCCGGGACAGGGGGCTTCTGGGGCCAACGTCCTGACTTTC. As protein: CASSPGQGASGANVLTF.

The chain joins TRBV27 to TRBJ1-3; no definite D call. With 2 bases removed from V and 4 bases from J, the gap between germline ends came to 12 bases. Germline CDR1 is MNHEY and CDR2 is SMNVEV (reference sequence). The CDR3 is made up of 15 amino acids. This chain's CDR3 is CASSLGVGLGNTIYF. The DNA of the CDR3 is TGTGCCAGCAGTTTAGGAGTAGGGCTGGGAAACACCATATATTTT.

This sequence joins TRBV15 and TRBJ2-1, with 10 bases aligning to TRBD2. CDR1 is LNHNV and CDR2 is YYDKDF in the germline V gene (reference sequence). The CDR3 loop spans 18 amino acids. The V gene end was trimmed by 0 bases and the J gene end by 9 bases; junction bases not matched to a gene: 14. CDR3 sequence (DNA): TGTGCCACCAGCAGAGATCGTGACAGCGGGAGGGATACTAGTGAGCAGTTCTTC. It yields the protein CATSRDRDSGRDTSEQFF.

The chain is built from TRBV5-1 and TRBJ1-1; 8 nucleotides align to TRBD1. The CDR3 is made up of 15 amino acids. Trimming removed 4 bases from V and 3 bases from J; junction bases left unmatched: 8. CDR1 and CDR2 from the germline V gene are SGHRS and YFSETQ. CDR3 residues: CASSPGQGWDTEAFF. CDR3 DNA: TGCGCCAGCAGCCCAGGACAGGGTTGGGACACTGAAGCTTTCTTT.

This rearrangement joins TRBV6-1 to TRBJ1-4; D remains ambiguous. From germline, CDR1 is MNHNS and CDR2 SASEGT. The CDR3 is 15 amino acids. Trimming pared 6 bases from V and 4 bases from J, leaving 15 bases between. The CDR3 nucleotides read TGTGCCAGCAGCGGGGTGGGATCGCTTAATGAAAAACTGTTTTTT. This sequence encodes CASSGVGSLNEKLFF.